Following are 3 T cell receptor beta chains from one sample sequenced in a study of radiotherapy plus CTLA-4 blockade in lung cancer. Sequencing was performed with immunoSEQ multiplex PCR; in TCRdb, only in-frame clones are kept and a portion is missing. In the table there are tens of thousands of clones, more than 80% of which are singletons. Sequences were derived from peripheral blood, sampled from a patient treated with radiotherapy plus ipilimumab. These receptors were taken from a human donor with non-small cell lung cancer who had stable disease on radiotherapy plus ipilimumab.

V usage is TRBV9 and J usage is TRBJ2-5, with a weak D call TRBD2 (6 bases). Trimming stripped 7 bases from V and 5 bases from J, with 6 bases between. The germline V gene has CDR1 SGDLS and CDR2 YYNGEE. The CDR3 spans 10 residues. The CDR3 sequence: CASAGETQYF. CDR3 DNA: TGTGCCAGCGCGGGGGAGACCCAGTACTTC.

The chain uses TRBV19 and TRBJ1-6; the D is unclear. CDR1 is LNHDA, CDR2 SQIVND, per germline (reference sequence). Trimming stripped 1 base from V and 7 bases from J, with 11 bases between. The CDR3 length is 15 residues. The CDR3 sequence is CASSIAQSSNSPLHF. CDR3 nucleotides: TGTGCCAGTAGTATAGCCCAGAGCTCGAATTCACCCCTCCACTTT.

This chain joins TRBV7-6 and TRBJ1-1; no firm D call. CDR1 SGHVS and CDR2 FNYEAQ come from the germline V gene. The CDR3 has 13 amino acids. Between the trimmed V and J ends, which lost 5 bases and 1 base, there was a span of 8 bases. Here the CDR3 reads CASSQGQNTEAFF. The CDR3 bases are TGTGCCAGCAGCCAAGGGCAGAACACTGAAGCTTTCTTT.